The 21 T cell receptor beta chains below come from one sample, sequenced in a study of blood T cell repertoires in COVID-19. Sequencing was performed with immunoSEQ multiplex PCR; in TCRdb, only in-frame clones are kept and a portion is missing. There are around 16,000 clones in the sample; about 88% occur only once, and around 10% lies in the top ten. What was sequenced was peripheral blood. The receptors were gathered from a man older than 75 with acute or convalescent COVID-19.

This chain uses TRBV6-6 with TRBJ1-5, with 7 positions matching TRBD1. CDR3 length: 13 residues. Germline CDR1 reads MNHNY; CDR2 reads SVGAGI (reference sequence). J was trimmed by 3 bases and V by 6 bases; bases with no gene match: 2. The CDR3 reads CASRTGNNQPQHF. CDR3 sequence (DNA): TGTGCCAGCAGGACAGGGAACAATCAGCCCCAGCATTTT.

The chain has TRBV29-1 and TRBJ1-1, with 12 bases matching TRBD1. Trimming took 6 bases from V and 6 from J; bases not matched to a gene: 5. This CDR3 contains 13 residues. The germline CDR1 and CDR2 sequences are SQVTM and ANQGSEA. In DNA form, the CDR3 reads TGCAGCGTGGTGGGACAGGGGGCTTCTGAAGCTTTCTTT. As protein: CSVVGQGASEAFF.

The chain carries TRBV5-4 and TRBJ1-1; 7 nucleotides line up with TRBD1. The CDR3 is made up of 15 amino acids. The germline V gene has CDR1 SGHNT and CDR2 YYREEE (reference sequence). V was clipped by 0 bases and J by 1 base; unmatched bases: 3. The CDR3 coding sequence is TGTGCCAGCAGCTTGGTGACAGGGCAGAACACTGAAGCTTTCTTT. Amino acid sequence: CASSLVTGQNTEAFF. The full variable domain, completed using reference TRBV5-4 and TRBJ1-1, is ETGVTQSPTHLIKTRGQQVTLRCSSQSGHNTVSWYQQALGQGPQFIFQYYREEENGRGNFPPRFSGLQFPNYSSELNVNALELDDSALYLCASSLVTGQNTEAFFGQGTRLTVV.

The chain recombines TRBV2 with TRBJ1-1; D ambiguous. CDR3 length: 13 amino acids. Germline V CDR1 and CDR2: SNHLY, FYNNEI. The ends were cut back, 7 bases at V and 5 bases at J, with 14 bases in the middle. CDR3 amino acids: CASTARLQTEAFF. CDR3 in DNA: TGTGCCAGCACCGCTAGGTTGCAGACTGAAGCTTTCTTT.

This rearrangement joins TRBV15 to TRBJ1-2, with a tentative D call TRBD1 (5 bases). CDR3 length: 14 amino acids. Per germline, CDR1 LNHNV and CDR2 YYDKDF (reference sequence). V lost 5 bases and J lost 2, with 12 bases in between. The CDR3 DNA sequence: TGTGCCACCAGCCAGATGGAGGGGAACTATGGCTACACCTTC. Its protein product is CATSQMEGNYGYTF. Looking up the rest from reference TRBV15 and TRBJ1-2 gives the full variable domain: DAMVIQNPRYQVTQFGKPVTLSCSQTLNHNVMYWYQQKSSQAPKLLFHYYDKDFNNEADTPDNFQSRRPNTSFCFLDIRSPGLGDTAMYLCATSQMEGNYGYTFGSGTRLTVV.

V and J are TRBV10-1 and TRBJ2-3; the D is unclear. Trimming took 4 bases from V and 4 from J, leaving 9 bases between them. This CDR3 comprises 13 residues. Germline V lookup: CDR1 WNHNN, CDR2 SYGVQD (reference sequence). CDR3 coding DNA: TGCGCCAGCAGTGGTGACACTCCAGATACGCAGTATTTT. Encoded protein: CASSGDTPDTQYF.

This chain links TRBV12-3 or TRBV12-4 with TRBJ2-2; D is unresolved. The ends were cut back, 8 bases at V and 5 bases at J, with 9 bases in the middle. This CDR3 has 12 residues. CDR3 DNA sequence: TGTGCCAGCGGAAGGCGGACCGGGGAGCTGTTTTTT. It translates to CASGRRTGELFF.

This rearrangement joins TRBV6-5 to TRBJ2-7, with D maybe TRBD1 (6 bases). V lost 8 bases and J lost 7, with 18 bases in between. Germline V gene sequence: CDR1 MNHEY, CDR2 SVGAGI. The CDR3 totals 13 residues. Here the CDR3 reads CASVSPGAGEQYF. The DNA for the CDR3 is TGTGCCAGCGTGTCCCCAGGGGCTGGAGAGCAGTACTTC.

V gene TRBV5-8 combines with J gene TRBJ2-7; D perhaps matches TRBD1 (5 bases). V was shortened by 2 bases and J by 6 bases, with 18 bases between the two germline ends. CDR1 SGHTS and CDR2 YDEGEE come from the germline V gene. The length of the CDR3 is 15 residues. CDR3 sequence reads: CASSFVVRGWGEQYF. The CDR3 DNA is TGTGCCAGCAGCTTCGTGGTAAGGGGTTGGGGCGAGCAGTACTTC.

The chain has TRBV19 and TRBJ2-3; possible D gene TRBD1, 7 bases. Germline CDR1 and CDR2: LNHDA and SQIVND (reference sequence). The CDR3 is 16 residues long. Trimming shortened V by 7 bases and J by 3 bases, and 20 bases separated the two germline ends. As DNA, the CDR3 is TGTGCCAGTAAGGGGGGTAGAGGGGGCTCGACAGATACGCAGTATTTT. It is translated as CASKGGRGGSTDTQYF. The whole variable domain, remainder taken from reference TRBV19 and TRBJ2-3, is DGGITQSPKYLFRKEGQNVTLSCEQNLNHDAMYWYRQDPGQGLRLIYYSQIVNDFQKGDIAEGYSVSREKKESFPLTVTSAQKNPTAFYLCASKGGRGGSTDTQYFGPGTRLTVL.

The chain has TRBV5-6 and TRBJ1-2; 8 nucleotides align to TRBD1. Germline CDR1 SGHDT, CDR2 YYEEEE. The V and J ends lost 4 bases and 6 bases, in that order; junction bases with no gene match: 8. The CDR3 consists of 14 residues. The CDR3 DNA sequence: TGTGCCAGCAGCACGACGGACAGGGAAGATGGCTACACCTTC. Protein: CASSTTDREDGYTF.

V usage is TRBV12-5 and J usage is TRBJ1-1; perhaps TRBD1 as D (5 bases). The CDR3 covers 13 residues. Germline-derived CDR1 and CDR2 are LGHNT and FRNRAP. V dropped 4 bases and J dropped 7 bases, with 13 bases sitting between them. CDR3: CASGWTTGHEAFF. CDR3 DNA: TGTGCTAGTGGTTGGACCACAGGTCATGAAGCTTTCTTT.

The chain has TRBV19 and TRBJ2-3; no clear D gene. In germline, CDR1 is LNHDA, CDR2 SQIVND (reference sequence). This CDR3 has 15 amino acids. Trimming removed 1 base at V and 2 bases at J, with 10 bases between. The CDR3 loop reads CASSIGLLLTDTQYF. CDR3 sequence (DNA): TGTGCCAGTAGTATAGGCCTACTTCTCACAGATACGCAGTATTTT. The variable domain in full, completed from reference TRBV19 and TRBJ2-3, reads DGGITQSPKYLFRKEGQNVTLSCEQNLNHDAMYWYRQDPGQGLRLIYYSQIVNDFQKGDIAEGYSVSREKKESFPLTVTSAQKNPTAFYLCASSIGLLLTDTQYFGPGTRLTVL.

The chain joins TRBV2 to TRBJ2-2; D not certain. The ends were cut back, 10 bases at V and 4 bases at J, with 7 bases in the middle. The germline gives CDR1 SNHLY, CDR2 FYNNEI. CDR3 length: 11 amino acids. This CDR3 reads CATAGTGELFF. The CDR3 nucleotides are TGTGCCACCGCCGGCACCGGGGAGCTGTTTTTT.

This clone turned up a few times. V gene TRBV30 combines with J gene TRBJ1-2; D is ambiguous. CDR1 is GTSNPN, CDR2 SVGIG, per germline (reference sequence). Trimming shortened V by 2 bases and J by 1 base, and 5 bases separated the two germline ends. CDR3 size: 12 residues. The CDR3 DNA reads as TGTGCCTGGAGTCAGGTTAACTATGGCTACACCTTC. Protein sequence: CAWSQVNYGYTF.

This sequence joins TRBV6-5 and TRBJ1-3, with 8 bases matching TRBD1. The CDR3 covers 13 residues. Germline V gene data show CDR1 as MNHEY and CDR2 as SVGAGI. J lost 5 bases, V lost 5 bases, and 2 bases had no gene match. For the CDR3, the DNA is TGTGCCAGCAGTACAGGGGGGAGAAACACCATATATTTT. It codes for CASSTGGRNTIYF.

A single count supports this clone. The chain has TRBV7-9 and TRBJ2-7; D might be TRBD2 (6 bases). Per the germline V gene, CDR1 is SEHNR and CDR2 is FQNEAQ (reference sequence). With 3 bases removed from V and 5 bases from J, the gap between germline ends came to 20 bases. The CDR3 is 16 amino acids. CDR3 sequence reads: CASSLGLNSNGDEQYF. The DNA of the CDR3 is TGTGCCAGCAGCTTGGGACTTAATTCGAACGGGGACGAGCAGTACTTC.

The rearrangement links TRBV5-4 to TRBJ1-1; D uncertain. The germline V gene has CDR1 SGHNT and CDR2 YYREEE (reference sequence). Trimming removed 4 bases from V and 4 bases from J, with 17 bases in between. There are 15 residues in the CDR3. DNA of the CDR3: TGTGCCAGCAGCCTCCCTGGGTCGAGGGCCACTGAAGCTTTCTTT. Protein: CASSLPGSRATEAFF.

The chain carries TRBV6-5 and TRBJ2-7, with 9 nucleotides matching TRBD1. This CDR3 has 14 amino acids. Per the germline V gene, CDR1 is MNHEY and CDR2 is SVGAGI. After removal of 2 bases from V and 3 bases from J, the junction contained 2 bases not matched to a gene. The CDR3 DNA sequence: TGTGCCAGCAGTTACGGGACAGGGTACTACGAGCAGTACTTC. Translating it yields CASSYGTGYYEQYF.

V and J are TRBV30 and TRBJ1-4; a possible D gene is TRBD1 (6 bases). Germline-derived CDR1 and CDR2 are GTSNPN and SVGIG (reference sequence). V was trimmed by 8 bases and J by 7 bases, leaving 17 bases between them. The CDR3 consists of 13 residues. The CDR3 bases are TGTGCCGGAAGGGGGGGTAAGGGTGAAAAACTGTTTTTT. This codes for CAGRGGKGEKLFF.

DNA of the CDR3: TGTGCCAGTAGTATATATGAAGGTAGCTTGAACACTGAAGCTTTCTTT. Translated: CASSIYEGSLNTEAFF. The rearrangement joins TRBV19 to TRBJ1-1; D remains ambiguous. With 2 bases removed from V and 0 bases from J, the gap between germline ends came to 13 bases. This CDR3 has 16 amino acids. Germline V lookup: CDR1 LNHDA, CDR2 SQIVND (reference sequence).